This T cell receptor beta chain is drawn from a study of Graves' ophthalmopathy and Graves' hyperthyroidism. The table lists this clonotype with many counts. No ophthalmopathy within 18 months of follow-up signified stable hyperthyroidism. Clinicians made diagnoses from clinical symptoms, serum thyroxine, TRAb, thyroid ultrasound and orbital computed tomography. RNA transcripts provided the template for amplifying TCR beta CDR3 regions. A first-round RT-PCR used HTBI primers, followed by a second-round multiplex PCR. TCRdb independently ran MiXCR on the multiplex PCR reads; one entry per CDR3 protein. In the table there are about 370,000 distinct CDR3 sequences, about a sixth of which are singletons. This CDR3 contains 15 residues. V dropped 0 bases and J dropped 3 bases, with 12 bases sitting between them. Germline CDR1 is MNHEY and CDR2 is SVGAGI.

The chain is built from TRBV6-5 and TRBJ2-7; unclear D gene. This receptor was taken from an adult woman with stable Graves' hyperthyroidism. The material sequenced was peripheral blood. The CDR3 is CASSYSSEGYYEQYF. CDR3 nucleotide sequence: TGTGCCAGCAGTTACTCTTCAGAAGGGTACTACGAGCAGTACTTC.